The 23 T cell receptor beta chains below all came from one sample that was sequenced in a study of T cells after yellow fever vaccination. TCRdb re-derived calls from the 5' RACE reads in MiXCR, one entry per CDR3 protein. The table has 610,000 or so distinct CDR3 sequences, over 9% seen once. Source: PBMCs, taken on the day of the yellow fever booster vaccination. The source is a man aged 25 to 40 who received the YFV17D yellow fever vaccine.

This clonotype has only a few counts. V usage is TRBV20-1 and J usage is TRBJ2-3, with 10 bases identical to TRBD2. This CDR3 is 14 amino acids long. V was clipped by 5 bases and J by 4 bases; unmatched bases: 6. CDR1 is DFQATT and CDR2 is SNEGSKA in the germline V gene (reference sequence). This chain's CDR3 is CSAHSGRRPDTQYF. For the CDR3, the DNA is TGCAGTGCTCATAGCGGGAGGAGGCCAGATACGCAGTATTTT.

This clonotype showed up just a few times. The chain recombines TRBV11-2 with TRBJ2-7; TRBD2 agrees at 15 bases. Germline CDR1 SGHAT, CDR2 FQNNGV. The V segment lost 5 bases and the J segment 3 bases; nucleotides outside the gene matches: 5. This CDR3 has 16 residues. This chain's CDR3 is CASSPGLAGGIYEQYF. The CDR3 DNA is TGTGCCAGCAGCCCGGGACTAGCGGGAGGAATCTACGAGCAGTACTTC.

This clonotype came up a few times. V is TRBV4-1 and J is TRBJ1-4; possibly TRBD1 for D (6 bases). V lost 0 bases and J 0 bases, leaving 11 bases between the germline ends. The CDR3 contains 17 residues. CDR1 MGHRA and CDR2 YSYEKL come from the germline V gene. The CDR3 loop is CASSQDDRLTTNEKLFF. In DNA form, the CDR3 reads TGCGCCAGCAGCCAAGATGACAGGCTGACAACTAATGAAAAACTGTTTTTT.

The V and J genes are TRBV6-5 and TRBJ2-3; 8 nucleotides match TRBD2. There are 15 residues in the CDR3. Trimming removed 2 bases from V and 4 bases from J; junction bases left unmatched: 5. Germline CDR1 is MNHEY and CDR2 is SVGAGI. The CDR3 DNA reads as TGTGCCAGCAGTTACAGCGGGAGAGGCGCAGATACGCAGTATTTT. Amino acids: CASSYSGRGADTQYF.

The genes are TRBV7-8 and TRBJ2-3; D is perhaps TRBD1 (6 bases). In germline, CDR1 is SGHVS, CDR2 FQNEAQ. The CDR3 has 15 residues. V was shortened by 5 bases and J by 0 bases, with 12 bases between the two germline ends. CDR3 protein: CASSRTVSSTDTQYF. The CDR3 DNA is TGTGCCAGCAGCAGGACAGTTTCTAGCACAGATACGCAGTATTTT.

Regarding this clonotype: A much larger clone differs from this one at a single base, so this may be a read error. This chain connects TRBV12-3 or TRBV12-4 to TRBJ2-1, with unresolved D. The CDR3 consists of 13 residues. The CDR3 here is CTSSLERFNEQFF. CDR3 bases: TGTACCAGCAGTTTAGAGCGTTTTAATGAGCAGTTCTTC.

This clonotype has only a few counts. This chain joins TRBV29-1 and TRBJ2-1; D is perhaps TRBD2 (5 bases). Germline assignment: CDR1 SQVTM and CDR2 ANQGSEA. V was shortened by 3 bases and J by 2 bases, with 11 bases between the two germline ends. This CDR3 region has 14 residues. CDR3 sequence (DNA): TGCAGCGTTGATATACCTAGCCCCTACAATGAGCAGTTCTTC. It specifies CSVDIPSPYNEQFF.

The rearrangement uses TRBV20-1 and TRBJ2-7; no reliable D call. CDR3 length equals 14 residues. Between the trimmed V and J ends, which lost 0 bases and 1 base, there was a span of 10 bases. CDR1 is DFQATT and CDR2 is SNEGSKA in the germline V gene (reference sequence). The CDR3, as DNA: TGCAGTGCTAGAGATAAGGACCGTTCCTACGAGCAGTACTTC. Its translation: CSARDKDRSYEQYF.

The rearrangement links TRBV7-2 to TRBJ2-1; D unresolved. Trimming removed 7 bases from V and 2 bases from J, with 6 bases in between. The CDR3 sequence is 12 residues long. Germline V gene lookup returns CDR1 SGHTA and CDR2 FQGNSA. The CDR3 is CASTEAYNEQFF. The CDR3 nucleotides read TGTGCCAGCACCGAGGCCTACAATGAGCAGTTCTTC.

The rearrangement joins TRBV6-2 or TRBV6-3 to TRBJ1-5; no clear D gene. Deletions cut 5 bases from V and 2 bases from J, with 16 bases between. Looked up from germline, CDR1 is MNHEY and CDR2 is SVGEGT. The CDR3 runs 16 residues. The CDR3 loop is CASSTSWRLGNQPQHF. The CDR3 DNA follows: TGTGCCAGCAGTACCTCTTGGAGGCTAGGCAATCAGCCCCAGCATTTT.

The genes are TRBV18 and TRBJ2-7, with D tentatively TRBD1 or TRBD2 (5 bases each). Deletions cut 6 bases from V and 0 bases from J, with 12 bases between. Germline-derived CDR1 and CDR2 are KGHSH and LQKENI. The CDR3 has 14 amino acids. CDR3 residues: CASSPRDGSYEQYF. The CDR3 DNA sequence: TGTGCCAGCTCCCCTCGGGACGGCTCCTACGAGCAGTACTTC.

The gene calls are TRBV18 and TRBJ2-1, with 10 positions matching TRBD2. Germline V CDR1 and CDR2: KGHSH, LQKENI. The CDR3 has 15 amino acids. The V gene end was trimmed by 3 bases and the J gene end by 5 bases; junction bases not matched to a gene: 4. As DNA, the CDR3 is TGTGCCAGCTCACCCGGACTAGCGGTTAACAATGAGCAGTTCTTC. This gives the protein CASSPGLAVNNEQFF.

The rearrangement uses TRBV29-1 and TRBJ2-2, with TRBD2 identical over 7 bases. Germline CDR1 and CDR2: SQVTM and ANQGSEA. The ends lost 3 bases at V and 4 bases at J; junction bases unmatched: 5. The CDR3 spans 14 residues. The CDR3: CSVDGGSPTGELFF. For the CDR3, the DNA is TGCAGCGTTGACGGCGGGAGTCCCACCGGGGAGCTGTTTTTT.

This rearrangement joins TRBV10-3 to TRBJ2-1; D might be TRBD2 (6 bases). The CDR3 extends over 14 amino acids. Germline loops: CDR1 ENHRY, CDR2 SYGVKD. V lost 6 bases and J 9 bases, leaving 18 bases between the germline ends. CDR3 residues: CAIRRDLEGTEQFF. CDR3 bases: TGTGCCATCAGGCGGGACTTGGAGGGGACTGAGCAGTTCTTC.

CDR3 bases: TGTGCCAGCAGTTTAGAACAGGGAAATAATTCACCCCTCCACTTT. Encoded protein: CASSLEQGNNSPLHF. This rearrangement joins TRBV27 to TRBJ1-6, with a possible D match to TRBD1 (6 bases). Trimming removed 2 bases at V and 5 bases at J, with 10 bases between. In germline, CDR1 is MNHEY, CDR2 SMNVEV (reference sequence). This CDR3 region has 15 residues.

The chain links TRBV28 to TRBJ2-7, with 7 bases that match TRBD2. Germline values: CDR1 MDHEN, CDR2 SYDVKM. The CDR3 runs to 13 residues. V was clipped by 8 bases and J by 1 base; unmatched bases: 5. DNA for the CDR3: TGTGCCAGCGGGGGGGGACGGTCCTACGAGCAGTACTTC. Encoded protein: CASGGGRSYEQYF.

This clonotype came up many times. This chain joins TRBV7-9 and TRBJ2-7; D is possibly TRBD1 (5 bases). V lost 5 bases and J lost 2, with 13 bases in between. CDR1 and CDR2 from the germline V gene are SEHNR and FQNEAQ (reference sequence). This CDR3 contains 14 residues. CDR3 in DNA: TGTGCCAGCAGCCTAGACAGCGACCCCTACGAGCAGTACTTC. This gives the protein CASSLDSDPYEQYF.

This clonotype came up a few times. This sequence joins TRBV6-5 and TRBJ2-7; 7 positions agree with TRBD2. After removal of 2 bases from V and 6 bases from J, the junction contained 4 bases not matched to a gene. This CDR3 contains 13 residues. Germline assignment: CDR1 MNHEY and CDR2 SVGAGI. CDR3 sequence (DNA): TGTGCCAGCAGTTACGACGGCGGGAGCGAGCAGTACTTC. It translates to CASSYDGGSEQYF.

The chain combines TRBV7-8 with TRBJ2-5; 12 bases agree with TRBD2. With 1 base clipped from V and 4 bases from J, the junction kept 4 bases outside the gene matches. Per the germline V gene, CDR1 is SGHVS and CDR2 is FQNEAQ. CDR3 length equals 16 residues. CDR3 DNA: TGTGCCAGCAGCTTAGAACCTAGCGGGAGGGGAGAGACCCAGTACTTC. It is translated as CASSLEPSGRGETQYF. Using reference TRBV7-8 and TRBJ2-5 for the parts outside the CDR3, the full variable domain is GAGVSQSPRYKVAKRGQDVALRCDPISGHVSLFWYQQALGQGPEFLTYFQNEAQLDKSGLPSDRFFAERPEGSVSTLKIQRTQQEDSAVYLCASSLEPSGRGETQYFGPGTRLLVL.

The CDR3 bases are TGCGCCAGCAGCTTACCAGCGGGAGTGGTCAATGAGCAGTTCTTC. Protein: CASSLPAGVVNEQFF. V gene TRBV5-1 combines with J gene TRBJ2-1; 8 nucleotides align to TRBD2. After removal of 2 bases from V and 6 bases from J, the junction contained 7 bases not matched to a gene. Germline-derived CDR1 and CDR2 are SGHRS and YFSETQ. CDR3 length: 15 residues.

This clonotype was counted at least ten times. This chain uses TRBV20-1 with TRBJ1-1; unclear D gene. The CDR3 is 13 amino acids. The V end was cut by 2 bases, the J end by 1 base, with 8 bases between. Germline loops: CDR1 DFQATT, CDR2 SNEGSKA (reference sequence). The CDR3 protein is CSARQDGNTEAFF. The CDR3 nucleotides are TGCAGTGCTAGACAGGACGGGAACACTGAAGCTTTCTTT.

This clonotype has a count of ten or more. The CDR3 DNA follows: TGTGCCAGCAGCTTAGGGGCAGGGGGTTCCTACAATGAGCAGTTCTTC. Protein product: CASSLGAGGSYNEQFF. The gene calls are TRBV7-9 and TRBJ2-1, with 7 nucleotides matching TRBD1. This CDR3 has 16 residues. J was trimmed by 1 base and V by 1 base; bases with no gene match: 4. Germline V gene sequence: CDR1 SEHNR, CDR2 FQNEAQ (reference sequence). The whole variable domain, remainder taken from reference TRBV7-9 and TRBJ2-1, is DTGVSQNPRHKITKRGQNVTFRCDPISEHNRLYWYRQTLGQGPEFLTYFQNEAQLEKSRLLSDRFSAERPKGSFSTLEIQRTEQGDSAMYLCASSLGAGGSYNEQFFGPGTRLTVL.

The chain couples TRBV10-2 to TRBJ2-7; tentatively, D is TRBD1 or TRBD2 (6 bases each). Germline V gene sequence: CDR1 WSHSY, CDR2 SAAADI. The length of the CDR3 is 14 residues. V was trimmed by 6 bases and J by 0 bases, leaving 12 bases between them. The CDR3 DNA follows: TGCGCCAGCAGAGGGGGGCAGATCTCCTACGAGCAGTACTTC. Translated: CASRGGQISYEQYF.